Below are 2 T cell receptor beta chains sequenced from a single sample in a study of cytomegalovirus exposure and HLA in healthy donors. The data were produced by immunoSEQ multiplex PCR, yet TCRdb's version contains in-frame clones alone and is incomplete. The table includes about 260,000 clones, around 90% detected once. The sequencing input was PBMCs. Receptors originate from a woman younger than 45 in good health and CMV-seronegative.

V usage is TRBV4-3 and J usage is TRBJ2-3, with 8 bases matching TRBD2. CDR3 size: 17 residues. Germline values: CDR1 LGHNA, CDR2 YSLEER. V trimming: 5 bases; J trimming: 0 bases; junction bases outside the gene matches: 10. The CDR3 protein is CASSEKTSVISTDTQYF. CDR3 DNA: TGCGCCAGCAGCGAAAAGACTAGCGTTATAAGCACAGATACGCAGTATTTT.

The chain carries TRBV6-5 and TRBJ2-2; D is uncertain. The CDR3 covers 15 residues. Germline CDR1 reads MNHEY; CDR2 reads SVGAGI. With 5 bases removed from V and 7 bases from J, the gap between germline ends came to 17 bases. The CDR3 reads CASSQQWSSGGELFF. CDR3 nucleotide sequence: TGTGCCAGCAGTCAACAGTGGTCGTCTGGCGGGGAGCTGTTTTTT.